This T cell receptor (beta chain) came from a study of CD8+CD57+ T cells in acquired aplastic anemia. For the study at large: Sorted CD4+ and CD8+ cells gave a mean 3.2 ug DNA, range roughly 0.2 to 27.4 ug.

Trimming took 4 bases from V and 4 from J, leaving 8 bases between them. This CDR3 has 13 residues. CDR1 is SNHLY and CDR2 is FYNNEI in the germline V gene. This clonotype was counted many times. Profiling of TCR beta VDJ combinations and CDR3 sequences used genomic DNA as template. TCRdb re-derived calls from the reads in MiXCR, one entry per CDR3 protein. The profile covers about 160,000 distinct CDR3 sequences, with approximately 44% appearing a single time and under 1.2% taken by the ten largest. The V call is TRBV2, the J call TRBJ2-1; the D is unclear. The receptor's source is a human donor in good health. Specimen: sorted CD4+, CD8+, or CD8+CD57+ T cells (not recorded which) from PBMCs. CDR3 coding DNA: TGTGCCAGCAGTGTGAGCGATTACAATGAGCAGTTCTTC. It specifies CASSVSDYNEQFF.